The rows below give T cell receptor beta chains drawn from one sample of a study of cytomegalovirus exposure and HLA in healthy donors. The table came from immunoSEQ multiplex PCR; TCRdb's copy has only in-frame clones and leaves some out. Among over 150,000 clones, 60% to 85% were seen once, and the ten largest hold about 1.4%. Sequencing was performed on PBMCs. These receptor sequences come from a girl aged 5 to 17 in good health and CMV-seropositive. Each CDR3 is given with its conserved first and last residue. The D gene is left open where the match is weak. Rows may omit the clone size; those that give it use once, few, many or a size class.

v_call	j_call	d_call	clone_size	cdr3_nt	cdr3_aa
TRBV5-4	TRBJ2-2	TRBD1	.	TGTGCCAGCAGCATCGGACAGGGGGCTGACACCGGGGAGCTGTTTTTT	CASSIGQGADTGELFF
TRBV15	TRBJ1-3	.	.	TGTGCCACCAGCAGCGCAGTTGGAAACACCATATATTTT	CATSSAVGNTIYF
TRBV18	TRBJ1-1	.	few	TGTGCCAGCTCACCCCTTACCGGGACACATCTGAACACTGAAACTTTCTTT	CASSPLTGTHLNTETFF
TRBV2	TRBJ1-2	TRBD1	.	TGTGCCAGCAGTGGTCAAGGGGGCCCCTATGGCTACACCTTC	CASSGQGGPYGYTF
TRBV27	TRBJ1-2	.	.	TGTGCCAGCAGTTCCCCGGGAGCTGCTAACTATGGCTACACCTTC	CASSSPGAANYGYTF
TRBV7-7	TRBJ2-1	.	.	TGTGCCAGCAGCTTGGGGGGACAGTCGGGGAGTGAGCAGTTCTTC	CASSLGGQSGSEQFF
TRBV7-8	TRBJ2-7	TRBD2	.	TGTGCCAGCAGCTTCGCCGTTGGGGGGGGACCCTACGAGCAGTACTTC	CASSFAVGGGPYEQYF
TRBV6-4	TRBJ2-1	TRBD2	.	TGTGCCAGCTCCTGGACTAGCGGGGGGGGAGAAGAGCAGTTCTTC	CASSWTSGGGEEQFF
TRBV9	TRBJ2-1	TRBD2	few	TGTGCCAGCAGCGTAGAGCTAGCGGGGGCTCACAATGAGCAGTTCTTC	CASSVELAGAHNEQFF
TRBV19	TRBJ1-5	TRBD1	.	TGTGCCAGTTCTCAGGGGGTTGAAGGTCAGCCCCAGCATTTT	CASSQGVEGQPQHF
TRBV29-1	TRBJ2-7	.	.	TGCAGCGTTGTTACTGGGTCGGGTGAGCAGTACTTC	CSVVTGSGEQYF
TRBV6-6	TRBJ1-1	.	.	TGTGCCAGCAGACCAACGGGTTGGAACACTGAAGCTTTCTTT	CASRPTGWNTEAFF
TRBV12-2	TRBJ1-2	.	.	TGTGCAAGTCGCTTAGCGGGCGACAGACGCTATGGCTACACCTTC	CASRLAGDRRYGYTF
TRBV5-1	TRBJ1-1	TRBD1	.	TGCGCCAGCAGCACAGGGGAGCTGAACACTGAAGCTTTCTTT	CASSTGELNTEAFF
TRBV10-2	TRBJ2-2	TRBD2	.	TGCGCCATTACGACCGGGACTAGCGGGGTTGACGGGGAGCTGTTTTTT	CAITTGTSGVDGELFF
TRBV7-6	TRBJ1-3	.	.	TGTGCCAGCAGCTCCCCCATGGGACTAGGAAACACCATATATTTT	CASSSPMGLGNTIYF
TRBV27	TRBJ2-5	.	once	TGTGCCAGCAGCAACCCGTGGGCTCAAGAGACCCAGTACTTC	CASSNPWAQETQYF
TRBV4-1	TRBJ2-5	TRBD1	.	TGCGCCAGCAGCCAAGTGGACAGGGATCAAGAGACCCAGTACTTC	CASSQVDRDQETQYF
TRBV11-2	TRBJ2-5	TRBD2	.	TGTGCCAGCAGCTTGACGGGGGGGATAGAGACCCAGTACTTC	CASSLTGGIETQYF
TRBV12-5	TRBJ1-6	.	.	TGTGCTAGTGGTTCGGGACTGAGAACCGCCAGCTCCTATAATTCACCCCTCCACTTT	CASGSGLRTASSYNSPLHF
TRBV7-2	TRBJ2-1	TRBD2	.	TGTGCCAGCAGCTTAGTAGGGCGGGGGGGTCCCTACAATGAGCAGTTCTTC	CASSLVGRGGPYNEQFF
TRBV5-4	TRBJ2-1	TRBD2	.	TGTGCCAGCAGCTTTAGTCGGGGGGGCGTTGAGCAGTTCTTC	CASSFSRGGVEQFF
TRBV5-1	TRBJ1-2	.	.	TGCGCCAGCAGCCTGACAGCTTATCCTCTTAACTATGGCTACACCTTC	CASSLTAYPLNYGYTF
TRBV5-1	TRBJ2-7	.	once	TGCGCCAGCAGGGTAGCGTCGACCTACGAGCAGTACTTC	CASRVASTYEQYF
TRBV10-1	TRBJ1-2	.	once	TGCGCCAGCAGTGAGTCAGGGACAAACACCGACTATGGCTACACCTTC	CASSESGTNTDYGYTF
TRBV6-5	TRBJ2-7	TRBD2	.	TGTGCCAGCACTGCCCGAGCGGGGGGTTTCTACGAGCAGTACTTC	CASTARAGGFYEQYF
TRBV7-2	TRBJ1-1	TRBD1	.	TGTGCCAGCAGCTTAAGCAGGGGGCGGACTGAAGCTTTCTTT	CASSLSRGRTEAFF
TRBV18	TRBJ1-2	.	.	TGTGCCAGCTCACCAGGGCAGGGTGCTGGCTACACCTTC	CASSPGQGAGYTF
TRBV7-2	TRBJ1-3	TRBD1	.	TGTGCCAGCAGCTGGGACAGGGAGGGCACCATATATTTT	CASSWDREGTIYF
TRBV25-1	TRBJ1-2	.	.	TGTGCCAGCAGTGACCCCCCCCACGGGCAGGGAAGATGGGGCTACACCTTC	CASSDPPHGQGRWGYTF
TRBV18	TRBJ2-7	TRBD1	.	TGTGCCAGCTCACCAACGGGACAGGGAGGCGAGCAGTACTTC	CASSPTGQGGEQYF
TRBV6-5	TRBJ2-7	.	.	TGTGCCAGCAGTGCGTGGACAGCGGTAGGGCAGTACTTC	CASSAWTAVGQYF
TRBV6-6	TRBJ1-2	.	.	TGTGCCAGCAGTTACGTCTTGGACAGTCGCTACACCTTC	CASSYVLDSRYTF
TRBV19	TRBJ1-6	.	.	TGTGCCACCAATACCCCTGGGGGCAGGGCACCCCTCCACTTT	CATNTPGGRAPLHF
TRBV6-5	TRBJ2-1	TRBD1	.	TGTGCCAGCAGACAACAGGGGTGGATTGAGCAGTTCTTC	CASRQQGWIEQFF
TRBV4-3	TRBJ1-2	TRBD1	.	TGCGCCAGCAGCCAAGATCTCTATACAGGGGGCGCAAACTATGGCTACACCTTC	CASSQDLYTGGANYGYTF
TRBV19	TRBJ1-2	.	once	TGTGCCAGTACCCTCCGGGATCGCGGCTACACCTTC	CASTLRDRGYTF
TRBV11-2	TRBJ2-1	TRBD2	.	TGTGCCAGCAGGGCAATAAGCGGTGGTAGCGGGGGCAGGAAGAATGAGCAGTTCTTC	CASRAISGGSGGRKNEQFF
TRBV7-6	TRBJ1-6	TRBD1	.	TGTGCCAGCAGCTCGCTACAGGGGGCGAGCTCACCCCTCCACTTT	CASSSLQGASSPLHF
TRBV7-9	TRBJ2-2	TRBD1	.	TGTGCCAGCAGCATCCGACAGGGAACCACCGGGGAGCTGTTTTTT	CASSIRQGTTGELFF
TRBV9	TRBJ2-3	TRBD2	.	TGTGCCAGCAGCGTAGCCCCCCCGGGGGGGGGTTCAGATACGCAGTATTTT	CASSVAPPGGGSDTQYF
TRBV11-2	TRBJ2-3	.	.	TGTGCCAGCAGCAATAGCCCAGATACGCAGTATTTT	CASSNSPDTQYF
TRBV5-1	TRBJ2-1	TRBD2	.	TGCGCCAGCAGCGCGTCCGGGACTAGTAGTGAGCAGTTCTTC	CASSASGTSSEQFF
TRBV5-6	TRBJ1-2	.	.	TGTGCCAGCAGCTCGACTGCGTTTGGCTACACCTTC	CASSSTAFGYTF
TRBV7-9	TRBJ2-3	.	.	TGTGCCAGCAGGACAGGAGGAGGAGATACGCAGTATTTT	CASRTGGGDTQYF
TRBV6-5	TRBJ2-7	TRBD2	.	TGTGCCAGCAGTTCTAGCGGGGGGTCCTACGAGCAGTACTTC	CASSSSGGSYEQYF
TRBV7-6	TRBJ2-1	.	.	TGTGCCAGCAGCTCCCTCCGGGACTCCACATGGACTTACAATGAGCAGTTCTTC	CASSSLRDSTWTYNEQFF
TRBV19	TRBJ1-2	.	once	TGTGCCAGTAGTCCGGGGACAAATGCTAACTATGGCTACACCTTC	CASSPGTNANYGYTF
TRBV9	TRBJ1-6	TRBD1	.	TGTGCCAGCAGCGTAGAGGACAGGGCTGATTCACCCCTCCACTTT	CASSVEDRADSPLHF
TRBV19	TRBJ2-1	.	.	TGTGCCAGTAGTATGACAGGAAGAAGGGCCAATGAGCAGTTCTTC	CASSMTGRRANEQFF
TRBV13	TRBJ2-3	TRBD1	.	TGTGCCAGCAGCTCGGCCACCCGACAGGGAACGCAGTATTTT	CASSSATRQGTQYF
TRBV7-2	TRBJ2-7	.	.	TGTGCCAGCAGCTTAACCCAGTGGTTCGAGCAGTACTTC	CASSLTQWFEQYF
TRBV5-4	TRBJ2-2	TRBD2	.	TGTGCCAGGCGGAGCGGGGAAATGAACACCGGGGAGCTGTTTTTT	CARRSGEMNTGELFF
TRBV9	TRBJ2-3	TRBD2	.	TGTGCCAGCAGCGTAGAGGGTAGCGGGTTCACAGATACGCAGTATTTT	CASSVEGSGFTDTQYF